This TCR beta chain was observed in a study of blood T cells in healthy people across ages. There are 18 residues in the CDR3. J lost 13 bases, V lost 1 base, and 14 bases had no gene match. Per germline, CDR1 MGHRA and CDR2 YSYEKL. Primers used in a second PCR of roughly 6 to 12 cycles were a sample-barcoded 5' primer and a J-beta primer mix. Every cDNA molecule bore a tag from a template-switch adaptor containing 12 random nucleotides. TCRdb re-analysed the 5' RACE reads in MiXCR, keeping a single row per CDR3 protein. The repertoire consists of 550,000 to 600,000 distinct CDR3 sequences, with around half occurring once and the leading ten covering 20% to 25%.

This chain links TRBV4-1 with TRBJ2-4; 15 nucleotides agree with TRBD2. The TCR was taken from a man older than 75 in good health. The material sequenced was blood. Written as DNA, the CDR3 is TGCGCCAGCAGCCAAGCCCGGACTAGCGGGAGGGGTTTGGATGAGCAGTACTTC. Translating it yields CASSQARTSGRGLDEQYF.